The sequence of this T cell receptor (beta chain) was determined in a study of T cells in Graves' hyperthyroidism and ophthalmopathy. Study findings and constraints: Expanded thyroid clonotypes (above 0.001) were mostly also found in blood.

Amplification targeted TCR beta CDR3 regions from RNA transcripts. An initial round of RT-PCR targeting the TCR CDR3 relied on the HTBI primer set. Each CDR3 protein is one row after TCRdb ran MiXCR on the multiplex PCR reads. The sample lists roughly 720,000 distinct CDR3 sequences, approximately 15% occurring once. Germline lookup yields CDR1 MRHNA and CDR2 SNTAGT. With V trimmed by 3 bases and J by 4 bases, 6 bases remained unmatched. CDR3 size: 16 residues. This clonotype was observed at least ten times. Antigen specificity is unknown. Sequenced sample: blood. The TCR sequence derives from a man between 45 and 60 years old with Graves' hyperthyroidism. This rearrangement joins TRBV6-4 to TRBJ2-2; the match to TRBD2 covers 9 bases. The CDR3 protein is CASSEQAGGSTGELFF. The CDR3 region has the DNA TGTGCCAGCAGTGAACAAGCGGGAGGTAGCACCGGGGAGCTGTTTTTT.